The rows below give T cell receptor beta chains drawn from one sample of a study of human T cells and chemical hapten exposure. Via MiXCR, TCRdb re-called the RACE reads, giving one row per CDR3 protein. The table records about 200,000 distinct CDR3 sequences, around 25% of them present only once. This specimen consisted of whole blood, obtained in connection with sensitization to the hapten diphenylcyclopropenone (DPC). The source is a woman in her thirties or forties with alopecia areata. Some clones in this sample may be carry-over from other donors' samples. CDR3s include the opening cysteine and the closing phenylalanine or tryptophan. D genes are given only for firm matches. Expanded clones get a size class; other rows say once, few or many, or leave the size out.

CDR3	DNA	size	J	D	V
CASMIGTAVTEAFF	TGTGCCAGCATGATAGGAACAGCCGTCACTGAAGCTTTCTTT	few	TRBJ1-1	NA	TRBV7-9
CASSLVGNSNQPQHF	TGTGCCAGCAGCTTAGTGGGGAATAGCAATCAGCCCCAGCATTTT	many	TRBJ1-5	NA	TRBV7-2
CASSLDQSSGNTIYF	TGCGCCAGCAGCTTGGACCAGAGCTCTGGAAACACCATATATTTT	once	TRBJ1-3	NA	TRBV5-1
CATSSAGQGREAFF	TGTGCCACCAGCAGTGCCGGACAGGGTCGGGAAGCTTTCTTT	NA	TRBJ1-1	TRBD1	TRBV15
CASSRRQESYEQYF	TGCGCCAGCAGCCGCCGACAGGAGTCCTACGAGCAGTACTTC	NA	TRBJ2-7	NA	TRBV5-1
CASSHSGRSTDTQYF	TGTGCCAGCAGTCACAGCGGGAGATCCACAGATACGCAGTATTTT	NA	TRBJ2-3	TRBD2	TRBV7-3
CASSLVPGLGRDGELFF	TGTGCCAGCAGCTTAGTACCGGGACTAGGTCGCGACGGGGAGCTGTTTTTT	few	TRBJ2-2	TRBD2	TRBV7-2
CSALTDRTDTQYF	TGCAGCGCCCTGACAGATCGCACAGATACGCAGTATTTT	many	TRBJ2-3	NA	TRBV29-1
CSLLEPETQYF	TGCAGCTTGCTAGAGCCAGAGACCCAGTACTTC	few	TRBJ2-5	NA	TRBV29-1
CAIREGSTSYEQYF	TGTGCCATCAGGGAAGGGTCTACATCCTACGAGCAGTACTTC	few	TRBJ2-7	NA	TRBV10-3
CASSYSKGPRLQETQYF	TGTGCCAGCAGTTACTCGAAGGGGCCCAGGTTACAAGAGACCCAGTACTTC	few	TRBJ2-5	NA	TRBV6-5
CSAVSGRPPYEQYF	TGCAGTGCTGTCAGCGGGAGACCCCCCTACGAGCAGTACTTC	NA	TRBJ2-7	TRBD2	TRBV20-1
CASSSGANTEAFF	TGTGCCAGCAGTTCCGGGGCTAACACTGAAGCTTTCTTT	NA	TRBJ1-1	NA	TRBV7-2
CASSLAGGHLGNEQFF	TGTGCCAGCAGCTTAGCGGGAGGGCATCTTGGCAATGAGCAGTTCTTC	NA	TRBJ2-1	TRBD2	TRBV7-2
CASSRARVTETQYF	TGTGCCAGCAGCCGCGCCCGGGTAACGGAGACCCAGTACTTC	few	TRBJ2-5	NA	TRBV6-6
CASSSDRGTDTQYF	TGTGCCAGCAGCTCGGACAGGGGCACAGATACGCAGTATTTT	NA	TRBJ2-3	TRBD1	TRBV7-2
CAISDFENTEAFF	TGTGCCATCAGTGATTTCGAGAACACTGAAGCTTTCTTT	NA	TRBJ1-1	NA	TRBV10-3
CASSSTNYGYTF	TGTGCCAGCAGTTCAACAAACTATGGCTACACCTTC	few	TRBJ1-2	NA	TRBV6-2/TRBV6-3
CASSLGGAEAFF	TGTGCCAGCAGTTTAGGCGGGGCTGAAGCTTTCTTT	few	TRBJ1-1	NA	TRBV28
CASSRGQGGTDTQYF	TGCGCCAGCAGCCGCGGGCAGGGGGGAACAGATACGCAGTATTTT	few	TRBJ2-3	NA	TRBV5-1
CASSLSWMRYGYTF	TGTGCCAGCAGTTTATCTTGGATGAGATATGGCTACACCTTC	NA	TRBJ1-2	NA	TRBV28
CASSSSSGRRTDTQYF	TGTGCCAGCAGCTCCTCTAGCGGGAGAAGGACAGATACGCAGTATTTT	NA	TRBJ2-3	TRBD2	TRBV7-2
CASSLDPPRGRYEQYF	TGCGCCAGCAGCCTTGACCCCCCCAGGGGTAGATACGAGCAGTACTTC	few	TRBJ2-7	NA	TRBV5-1
CASSLPTSGSPDTQYF	TGCGCCAGCAGCTTACCGACTAGCGGGAGTCCAGATACGCAGTATTTT	few	TRBJ2-3	TRBD2	TRBV5-1
CASSQDRRGVGTEAFF	TGCGCCAGCAGCCAAGATCGGCGGGGCGTCGGCACTGAAGCTTTCTTT	NA	TRBJ1-1	NA	TRBV4-1
CSVIPSAGELFF	TGCAGCGTCATCCCTAGTGCCGGGGAGCTGTTTTTT	NA	TRBJ2-2	NA	TRBV29-1
CASSSTSGRSTDTQYF	TGTGCCAGCTCGTCGACTAGCGGGAGGAGCACAGATACGCAGTATTTT	few	TRBJ2-3	TRBD2	TRBV18
CAISDRENNEQFF	TGTGCCATCAGTGACAGGGAAAATAATGAGCAGTTCTTC	few	TRBJ2-1	NA	TRBV10-3
CASRGAYTEQYF	TGTGCCAGCAGGGGGGCCTACACGGAGCAGTACTTC	NA	TRBJ2-7	NA	TRBV19
CASSPRPPQETQYF	TGTGCCAGCAGCCCCCGTCCTCCTCAAGAGACCCAGTACTTC	few	TRBJ2-5	NA	TRBV11-2
CASSQDRINIQYF	TGCGCCAGCAGCCAAGACAGAATAAACATTCAGTACTTC	few	TRBJ2-4	NA	TRBV4-3
CASSPPPANEKLFF	TGTGCCAGCAGCCCTCCCCCGGCTAATGAAAAACTGTTTTTT	NA	TRBJ1-4	NA	TRBV7-9
CASSYLSTGSYNSPLHF	TGTGCCAGCAGTTACTTATCTACGGGGTCCTATAATTCACCCCTCCACTTT	NA	TRBJ1-6	NA	TRBV6-5
CSARTSGRSGEQYF	TGCAGTGCTAGGACTAGCGGGAGAAGTGGCGAGCAGTACTTC	NA	TRBJ2-7	TRBD2	TRBV20-1
CSANQGGVSYEQYF	TGCAGTGCTAATCAGGGGGGTGTCTCCTACGAGCAGTACTTC	few	TRBJ2-7	NA	TRBV20-1
CASSPDSGEAFF	TGTGCCAGCTCTCCAGACTCCGGTGAAGCTTTCTTT	few	TRBJ1-1	NA	TRBV18
CASSISGLWTEAFF	TGTGCCAGCAGCATCAGTGGATTGTGGACTGAAGCTTTCTTT	NA	TRBJ1-1	NA	TRBV28
CASSKGEAGQGRLGTEAFF	TGTGCCAGCAGCAAAGGGGAGGCCGGGCAGGGAAGATTAGGCACTGAAGCTTTCTTT	few	TRBJ1-1	NA	TRBV21-1
CASSPQGTYSYEQYF	TGTGCCAGCAGCCCCCAGGGGACTTACTCCTACGAGCAGTACTTC	few	TRBJ2-7	NA	TRBV7-2
CASSSGQANYGYTF	TGTGCCAGCAGTTCGGGACAGGCGAACTATGGCTACACCTTC	NA	TRBJ1-2	TRBD1	TRBV28
CSARLTGRVYNEQFF	TGCAGTGCTAGATTGACCGGGAGGGTCTACAATGAGCAGTTCTTC	many	TRBJ2-1	TRBD2	TRBV20-1
CSARWLVLLSSAQYF	TGCAGTGCTAGGTGGCTGGTTCTCCTCTCCTCGGCGCAGTATTTT	NA	TRBJ2-3	NA	TRBV20-1
CASSVAWDSPLHF	TGTGCCAGCAGCGTAGCTTGGGACTCACCCCTCCACTTT	NA	TRBJ1-6	NA	TRBV9
CASSLTVQGEQFF	TGTGCCAGCAGCTTAACCGTTCAGGGTGAGCAGTTCTTC	NA	TRBJ2-1	NA	TRBV7-2
CASSLKSGGLEQYF	TGTGCCAGCAGCCTCAAAAGCGGGGGGCTCGAGCAGTACTTC	few	TRBJ2-7	TRBD2	TRBV7-9
CASSLEGAGAEDTQYF	TGCGCCAGCAGCTTGGAAGGCGCGGGAGCGGAAGATACGCAGTATTTT	NA	TRBJ2-3	TRBD2	TRBV5-1
CAISVNRDTNSPLHF	TGTGCCATCAGTGTTAACAGGGACACGAATTCACCCCTCCACTTT	few	TRBJ1-6	NA	TRBV10-3
CASSQGTEYEQYF	TGCGCCAGCAGCCAAGGGACTGAGTACGAGCAGTACTTC	few	TRBJ2-7	NA	TRBV4-3
CASSYSSLGQGSTGELFF	TGTGCCAGCAGTTACTCGTCCTTGGGACAGGGATCCACCGGGGAGCTGTTTTTT	NA	TRBJ2-2	TRBD1	TRBV6-5
CASRIGTSGSPSQFF	TGTGCCAGCAGAATTGGGACTAGCGGGAGCCCCAGTCAGTTCTTC	few	TRBJ2-1	NA	TRBV21-1
CASPVGRENRGDYGYTF	TGTGCCAGCCCCGTGGGGCGAGAAAACAGGGGGGACTATGGCTACACCTTC	NA	TRBJ1-2	NA	TRBV21-1
CASSAGRSSYEQYF	TGTGCCAGCTCGGCGGGCAGGAGCTCCTACGAGCAGTACTTC	NA	TRBJ2-7	NA	TRBV2
CASSYQGRGYEQYF	TGTGCCAGCAGTTACCAGGGCAGGGGCTACGAGCAGTACTTC	few	TRBJ2-7	NA	TRBV6-2/TRBV6-3
CASSRDTRYEQYF	TGTGCCAGCAGCCGGGACACCCGATACGAGCAGTACTTC	few	TRBJ2-7	NA	TRBV27
CSVAARANTGELFF	TGCAGCGTTGCAGCAAGGGCGAACACCGGGGAGCTGTTTTTT	few	TRBJ2-2	NA	TRBV29-1
CASGRASREQFF	TGTGCCAGCGGCAGGGCGAGCCGGGAGCAGTTCTTC	few	TRBJ2-1	NA	TRBV12-3/TRBV12-4
CSVEDPASITEAFF	TGCAGCGTTGAAGATCCAGCCAGTATCACTGAAGCTTTCTTT	NA	TRBJ1-1	NA	TRBV29-1
CASSRTAGNTIYF	TGTGCCAGCAGCCGGACCGCTGGAAACACCATATATTTT	NA	TRBJ1-3	NA	TRBV6-5
CASSQDISGRAGEQFF	TGCGCCAGCAGCCAAGATATAAGCGGGAGGGCCGGAGAGCAGTTCTTC	few	TRBJ2-1	TRBD2	TRBV4-3